This is a list of T cell receptor beta chains from one sample in a study of control samples from healthy donors and cancer patients. Sequenced by immunoSEQ multiplex PCR; TCRdb stores in-frame clones only, minus some. This table has about 150,000 clones, about 89% appearing once. Specimen: blood. Source of these receptors: a man younger than 40 in good health. Each CDR3 is given with its conserved first and last residue. D genes are given only for firm matches. Rows may omit the clone size; those that give it use once, few, many or a size class.

TRBJ2-1 13 few TRBV3-1/TRBV3-2 . TGTGCCAGCAGCCAAGGCGGGATGAATGAGCAGTTCTTC CASSQGGMNEQFF
TRBJ1-5 15 . TRBV21-1 . TGTGCCAGCAGCAAAACTTCCGGGACACATCAGCCCCAGCATTTT CASSKTSGTHQPQHF
TRBJ1-6 14 . TRBV9 . TGTGCCAGCAGCCCCGGGACCAACAATTCACCCCTCCACTTT CASSPGTNNSPLHF
TRBJ1-3 15 . TRBV5-6 . TGTGCCAGCAGCTTGGTGTCTGTGGGAGGAAACACCATATATTTT CASSLVSVGGNTIYF
TRBJ2-1 15 . TRBV7-2 . TGTGCCAGCAGCTTAGACGCGACTAGTTACAATGAGCAGTTCTTC CASSLDATSYNEQFF
TRBJ2-3 13 . TRBV24-1 . TGTGCCACCAGGCCGGGGACCACAGATACGCAGTATTTT CATRPGTTDTQYF
TRBJ1-2 15 once TRBV4-3 TRBD1 TGCGCCAGCAGCCAAGATCTTACAGGGGGTCGGGGCTACACCTTC CASSQDLTGGRGYTF
TRBJ2-2 11 . TRBV5-1 . TGCGCCAACGCGAACACCGGGGAGCTGTTTTTT CANANTGELFF
TRBJ2-4 18 . TRBV3-1/TRBV3-2 . TGTGCCAGCAGCCAAGAGGGGGCTCGGGACCTAGCCAAAAACATTCAGTACTTC CASSQEGARDLAKNIQYF
TRBJ2-3 15 . TRBV7-3 . TGTGCCAGCAGCTTAACGGGACACCCCACAGATACGCAGTATTTT CASSLTGHPTDTQYF
TRBJ2-2 13 . TRBV3-1/TRBV3-2 . TGTGCCAGCAGCCCCGGCCCCGCCGGGGAGCTGTTTTTT CASSPGPAGELFF
TRBJ2-3 15 . TRBV11-3 TRBD2 TGTGCCAGCAGCTCTAGCGGGACTAGCACAGATACGCAGTATTTT CASSSSGTSTDTQYF
TRBJ2-5 14 . TRBV4-3 TRBD1 TGCGCCAGCAGCCGAGGGACAGGGGGAGAGACCCAGTACTTC CASSRGTGGETQYF
TRBJ1-1 15 . TRBV10-3 . TGTGCCATCAGTGAGTCGCCTTTGGGGGTCACTGAAGCTTTCTTT CAISESPLGVTEAFF
TRBJ1-1 14 . TRBV7-9 . TGTGCCAGCAGCTCCCCCGGGGCTAATGGGATGACTTTCTTT CASSSPGANGMTFF